These 26 T cell receptor beta chains came from one sample sequenced in a study of shared clonotypes between healthy human individuals (TCRdb year 2020). Receptor libraries were prepared by the immunoSEQ multiplex PCR assay. TCRdb re-hosts the immuneACCESS table, in-frame sequences only. Its copies lack some clones; in the studies checked, an unresolved V gene accounts for under half of them, and the cause for the rest is not known. The sample table contains about 1.9 million clones; only one count was recorded for 85% to 95% of them. Clones ranked in the top ten supply about 1.7% of the sample. CD8 naive samples were obtained by positive selection for CCR7 among CD45RO-negative cells, yielding a CD45RA+CCR7+ population from which TemRA cells were excluded. The sample was naive CD8+ T cells from PBMCs. The intended sense of this specimen's cell subset or site label: CD45RA+CCR7+. These receptors were obtained from a man aged 18-30 years in good health. Some clones in this sample may be carry-over from other donors' samples.

V is TRBV6-5 and J is TRBJ2-3; D may be TRBD1 (5 bases). V was clipped by 8 bases and J by 5 bases, with 20 bases between them. This CDR3 spans 15 amino acids. The germline gives CDR1 MNHEY, CDR2 SVGAGI. CDR3 nucleotide sequence: TGTGCCAGCCAACCAGGGTGGGGCGCAGGAGATACGCAGTATTTT. As protein: CASQPGWGAGDTQYF.

This sequence joins TRBV27 and TRBJ2-3; D possibly matches TRBD1 or TRBD2 (5 bases each). The germline gives CDR1 MNHEY, CDR2 SMNVEV (reference sequence). V lost 8 bases and J lost 4, with 7 bases in between. The CDR3 sequence is 11 residues long. The CDR3 DNA sequence: TGTGCCAGCTCGGGGCCAGATACGCAGTATTTT. Translation: CASSGPDTQYF.

With respect to this clone: Distinct nucleotide sequences in the sample also encode this CDR3. The V gene is TRBV5-1, the J gene TRBJ2-7; TRBD1 aligns across 8 bases. The J segment lost 3 bases and the V segment lost 3 bases, leaving 5 bases of the junction unmatched. This CDR3 contains 14 residues. Germline CDR1 is SGHRS and CDR2 is YFSETQ. As DNA, the CDR3 is TGCGCCAGCAGCTCCGGGACAGGTATCTACGAGCAGTACTTC. It yields the protein CASSSGTGIYEQYF.

J is TRBJ2-7 and V is TRBV27, with 8 positions matching TRBD1. Trimming took 4 bases from V and 5 from J; bases not matched to a gene: 7. CDR1 is MNHEY and CDR2 is SMNVEV in the germline V gene (reference sequence). This CDR3 is built from 14 residues. The CDR3 nucleotides read TGTGCCAGCAGTTCTTTGGACAGGGTGAACGAGCAGTACTTC. This gives the protein CASSSLDRVNEQYF.

This chain joins TRBV19 and TRBJ2-5, with TRBD2 matching over 9 bases. Germline V lookup: CDR1 LNHDA, CDR2 SQIVND (reference sequence). V dropped 3 bases and J dropped 4; count of bases not matched to a gene: 6. This CDR3 has 15 amino acids. CDR3 sequence reads: CASSISGSNGETQYF. CDR3 nucleotides: TGTGCCAGTAGTATTAGCGGGAGTAACGGAGAGACCCAGTACTTC.

This chain links TRBV7-6 with TRBJ2-7; a possible D gene is TRBD2 (5 bases). Between the trimmed V and J ends, which lost 5 bases and 0 bases, there was a span of 11 bases. Looked up from germline, CDR1 is SGHVS and CDR2 is FNYEAQ. The CDR3 spans 14 residues. DNA of the CDR3: TGTGCCAGCAGCCAAGGACTGAACTCCTACGAGCAGTACTTC. Its translation is CASSQGLNSYEQYF.

The J gene is TRBJ1-1, the V gene TRBV12-5, with D maybe TRBD1 (5 bases). The CDR3 is 17 residues long. Germline V gene lookup returns CDR1 LGHNT and CDR2 FRNRAP. V lost 7 bases to trimming and J lost 8 bases, with 29 bases between them. The CDR3 DNA reads as TGTGCTAGTGCCGTACTTAGGGAGACAGCTTTAAGAGGGGAAGCTTTCTTT. This sequence encodes CASAVLRETALRGEAFF.

For this clone: At the DNA level, this CDR3 is encoded by other sequences in the same sample as well. The gene calls are TRBV6-5 and TRBJ2-7, with D hard to call. V lost 0 bases, J lost 4 bases, and 7 bases lay in between. In germline, CDR1 is MNHEY, CDR2 SVGAGI. This CDR3 spans 13 amino acids. This chain's CDR3 is CASSYSAGYEQYF. The CDR3 nucleotides are TGTGCCAGCAGTTACTCTGCTGGGTACGAGCAGTACTTC.

Only one count was recorded for this clone. This sequence joins TRBV5-6 and TRBJ1-1, with 7 bases matching TRBD1. V trimming: 3 bases; J trimming: 8 bases; junction bases outside the gene matches: 10. There are 14 residues in the CDR3. CDR1 is SGHDT and CDR2 is YYEEEE in the germline V gene. The CDR3 region is CASSSPTGQEEAFF. The CDR3 nucleotides are TGTGCCAGCAGCTCACCAACAGGACAGGAAGAAGCTTTCTTT.

This chain joins TRBV27 and TRBJ1-1; possibly TRBD1 for D (5 bases). Germline V CDR1 and CDR2: MNHEY, SMNVEV (reference sequence). V lost 0 bases to trimming and J lost 11 bases, with 16 bases between them. The CDR3 extends over 14 amino acids. The DNA of the CDR3 is TGTGCCAGCAGTTTATCTCTACGTGGGGCTTGGGCTTTCTTT. Translated: CASSLSLRGAWAFF.

The rearrangement uses TRBV7-9 and TRBJ2-1; TRBD2 agrees at 12 bases. V lost 4 bases and J lost 4; bases outside the gene matches: 2. The CDR3 length is 15 residues. Per the germline V gene, CDR1 is SEHNR and CDR2 is FQNEAQ (reference sequence). The CDR3 protein is CASSSSGRGYNEQFF. The CDR3 DNA reads as TGTGCCAGCAGCTCTAGCGGGAGGGGGTACAATGAGCAGTTCTTC.

The chain links TRBV6-5 to TRBJ1-4; 7 nucleotides match TRBD1. The CDR3 consists of 14 residues. Germline lookup yields CDR1 MNHEY and CDR2 SVGAGI. V gave up 10 bases and J gave up 2 bases; unmatched junction bases: 7. The CDR3: CAIKPTGTNEKLFF. DNA for the CDR3: TGTGCCATCAAACCGACAGGGACTAATGAAAAACTGTTTTTT.

The chain joins TRBV18 to TRBJ1-5; possibly TRBD1 for D (5 bases). This CDR3 contains 12 residues. V was trimmed by 0 bases and J by 11 bases, leaving 8 bases between them. From germline, CDR1 is KGHSH and CDR2 LQKENI. Here the CDR3 reads CASSPPRGTQHF. The CDR3 coding sequence is TGTGCCAGCTCACCACCGAGGGGTACCCAGCATTTT.

V and J are TRBV29-1 and TRBJ2-4; 7 nucleotides align to TRBD2. The CDR3 runs to 13 residues. The J segment lost 2 bases and the V segment lost 8 bases, leaving 6 bases of the junction unmatched. CDR1 is SQVTM, CDR2 ANQGSEA, per germline. As DNA, the CDR3 is TGCAGCCCGAAGCGGGGATCCAAAAACATTCAGTACTTC. Protein sequence: CSPKRGSKNIQYF. The complete variable domain, with remaining parts taken from reference TRBV29-1 and TRBJ2-4, reads SAVISQKPSRDICQRGTSLTIQCQVDSQVTMMFWYRQQPGQSLTLIATANQGSEATYESGFVIDKFPISRPNLTFSTLTVSNMSPEDSSIYLCSPKRGSKNIQYFGAGTRLSVL.

In its sample, this clone was seen a few times. This chain connects TRBV19 to TRBJ1-2, with a possible D match to TRBD1 (5 bases). Between the trimmed V and J ends, which lost 2 bases and 9 bases, there was a span of 16 bases. This CDR3 has 14 residues. Germline CDR1 and CDR2: LNHDA and SQIVND (reference sequence). The CDR3 reads CASSIRDVYLRYTF. CDR3 sequence (DNA): TGTGCCAGTAGTATACGGGACGTTTACCTACGCTACACCTTC.

The rearrangement uses TRBV30 and TRBJ2-7, with 8 bases aligning to TRBD2. Germline lookup yields CDR1 GTSNPN and CDR2 SVGIG (reference sequence). The V gene end was trimmed by 2 bases and the J gene end by 3 bases; junction bases not matched to a gene: 9. This CDR3 has 15 amino acids. The CDR3 region has the DNA TGTGCCTGGAGTAACGCACGGGAGGGCCTCTACGAGCAGTACTTC. This encodes CAWSNAREGLYEQYF.

The chain couples TRBV30 to TRBJ1-6; the D gene is possibly TRBD1 (5 bases). V was shortened by 2 bases and J by 2 bases, with 13 bases between the two germline ends. Germline V lookup: CDR1 GTSNPN, CDR2 SVGIG (reference sequence). CDR3 length: 16 residues. The CDR3 DNA follows: TGTGCCTGGAGTCCCAACGAGGGACCCTATAATTCACCCCTCCACTTT. Amino acids: CAWSPNEGPYNSPLHF.

This rearrangement joins TRBV5-5 to TRBJ2-1; D remains ambiguous. V was cut by 0 bases and J by 9 bases, with 7 bases left in between. Germline-derived CDR1 and CDR2 are SGHKS and YYEKEE (reference sequence). The CDR3 is 12 residues long. In nucleotides, the CDR3 is TGTGCCAGCAGCTTGGAGGACGTTGAGCAGTTCTTC. Translating gives CASSLEDVEQFF.

V and J are TRBV7-8 and TRBJ1-5; maybe TRBD1 (6 bases). The CDR3 spans 15 residues. The V and J ends lost 1 base and 7 bases respectively, with 14 bases between them. Germline V gene data show CDR1 as SGHVS and CDR2 as FQNEAQ. The DNA for the CDR3 is TGTGCCAGCAGCTTAGGGCCGGGGGCCCGGCAGCCCCAGCATTTT. It specifies CASSLGPGARQPQHF.

The CDR3 sequence is CASSLIETGGAGELFF. The CDR3 region has the DNA TGTGCCAGCAGCCTGATCGAGACAGGGGGCGCGGGGGAGCTGTTTTTT. The chain couples TRBV27 to TRBJ2-2; the match to TRBD1 covers 10 bases. Trimming removed 6 bases from V and 8 bases from J; junction bases left unmatched: 12. CDR1 and CDR2 (germline): MNHEY, SMNVEV (reference sequence). The CDR3 spans 16 residues.

The rearrangement links TRBV6-5 to TRBJ2-3, with D uncertain. V was cut by 0 bases and J by 6 bases, with 13 bases left in between. The CDR3 has 15 residues. Germline V lookup: CDR1 MNHEY, CDR2 SVGAGI. DNA for the CDR3: TGTGCCAGCAGTTACTCGAGTTGGCTGCGGGATACGCAGTATTTT. Its translation is CASSYSSWLRDTQYF.

The V call is TRBV27, the J call TRBJ1-1; D is uncertain. Trimming stripped 1 base from V and 1 base from J, with 19 bases between. The germline V gene encodes CDR1 MNHEY and CDR2 SMNVEV (reference sequence). CDR3 length equals 18 residues. The CDR3 DNA reads TGTGCCAGCAGTTTATTTCTCTGGGCACTCAACGGGAACACTGAAGCTTTCTTT. Its translation is CASSLFLWALNGNTEAFF.

The chain combines TRBV14 with TRBJ2-5; D possibly uses TRBD1 or TRBD2 (6 bases each). CDR3 size: 17 residues. V gave up 4 bases and J gave up 5 bases, with 23 bases separating them. Germline CDR1 and CDR2: SGHDN and FVKESK. Here the CDR3 DNA reads TGTGCCAGCAGCCCGCCAAGAGGGGGGCTCAGTGGGGAGACCCAGTACTTC. This codes for CASSPPRGGLSGETQYF.

This clone was recorded only once. The V gene is TRBV4-2, the J gene TRBJ2-7; TRBD2 might be the D (6 bases). Deletions cut 3 bases from V and 2 bases from J, with 11 bases between. This CDR3 spans 14 amino acids. CDR1 is LGHNA and CDR2 is YNFKEQ in the germline V gene. The CDR3, as DNA: TGTGCCAGCAGCCAGCGGGACTCCCCCTACGAGCAGTACTTC. It specifies CASSQRDSPYEQYF.

This chain joins TRBV5-4 and TRBJ2-7; TRBD2 might be the D (6 bases). CDR3 length: 14 residues. CDR1 and CDR2 from the germline V gene are SGHNT and YYREEE (reference sequence). The germline V and J ends were trimmed by 3 bases and 3 bases, with 13 bases remaining between them. The CDR3 region has the DNA TGTGCCAGCAGCTCGGACTACTCCGACTACGAGCAGTACTTC. Translated, it gives CASSSDYSDYEQYF.

This clone was picked up one time. CDR3 nucleotide sequence: TGTGGCTCGCGGGGTCTCGGGGAGCTGTTTTTT. It translates to CGSRGLGELFF. The chain uses TRBV7-2 and TRBJ2-2; possible D gene TRBD2, 6 bases. This CDR3 comprises 11 residues. Germline loops: CDR1 SGHTA, CDR2 FQGNSA.